The 6 T cell receptor beta chains given below trace back to one sample, sequenced in a study of blood T cell repertoires in COVID-19. Data came from immunoSEQ multiplex PCR; TCRdb stores just in-frame clones and leaves some out. The sample shows 200,000 to 300,000 clones, about four fifths of them seen only once. Specimen: peripheral blood. The receptors stem from a woman of 80 years or more with COVID-19, enrolled during active disease.

This chain connects TRBV28 to TRBJ2-7; tentative D call: TRBD1 (6 bases). Trimming left V 4 bases short and J 3 bases short, with 16 bases between. CDR3 size: 15 residues. Looked up from germline, CDR1 is MDHEN and CDR2 is SYDVKM. The CDR3 DNA sequence: TGTGCCAGCAGTTCCGGGACGGACAGATTCTACGAGCAGTACTTC. It specifies CASSSGTDRFYEQYF.

The rearrangement uses TRBV14 and TRBJ2-3; TRBD2 aligns across 8 bases. The CDR3 is 17 residues long. Trimming at V came to 1 base and at J to 2 bases, leaving 8 bases not matched to a gene. In germline, CDR1 is SGHDN, CDR2 FVKESK. In DNA form, the CDR3 reads TGTGCCAGCAGCCAAGGAAGAGAGCGGGGGATCACAGATACGCAGTATTTT. Translation: CASSQGRERGITDTQYF.

This clone has more than one count but fewer than ten. The V call is TRBV7-2, the J call TRBJ2-5; tentative D call: TRBD1 (7 bases). Germline CDR1 SGHTA, CDR2 FQGNSA. The CDR3 consists of 14 residues. Trimming pared 3 bases from V and 4 bases from J, leaving 12 bases between. The CDR3 reads CASSFRQGGETQYF. CDR3 in DNA: TGTGCCAGCAGCTTTCGACAGGGAGGAGAGACCCAGTACTTC.

The rearrangement joins TRBV7-8 to TRBJ2-1; D unclear. Germline CDR1 is SGHVS and CDR2 is FQNEAQ. V was cut by 5 bases and J by 6 bases, with 11 bases left in between. The CDR3 length is 13 residues. This CDR3 reads CASSPPSSNEQFF. The DNA of the CDR3 is TGTGCCAGCAGCCCGCCTTCTAGCAATGAGCAGTTCTTC. The complete variable domain, with remaining parts taken from reference TRBV7-8 and TRBJ2-1, reads GAGVSQSPRYKVAKRGQDVALRCDPISGHVSLFWYQQALGQGPEFLTYFQNEAQLDKSGLPSDRFFAERPEGSVSTLKIQRTQQEDSAVYLCASSPPSSNEQFFGPGTRLTVL.

V gene TRBV19 combines with J gene TRBJ1-6, with TRBD1 identical over 9 bases. J lost 9 bases, V lost 6 bases, and 9 bases had no gene match. CDR1 is LNHDA and CDR2 is SQIVND in the germline V gene (reference sequence). The CDR3 loop spans 15 amino acids. This CDR3 is CASSADRGGGSPLHF. The CDR3 coding sequence is TGTGCCAGTAGCGCGGACAGGGGAGGTGGTTCACCCCTCCACTTT.

The chain links TRBV28 to TRBJ1-2, with 7 bases lining up with TRBD1. Germline assignment: CDR1 MDHEN and CDR2 SYDVKM. This CDR3 is built from 12 residues. V dropped 7 bases and J dropped 4; count of bases not matched to a gene: 3. Here the CDR3 DNA reads TGTGCCAGCACATCAGGGGGCTATGGCTACACCTTC. It is translated as CASTSGGYGYTF.